The sequence of this T cell receptor (beta chain) was determined in a study of shared clonotypes between healthy human individuals. Overall study context: A couple of women and a few men aged 18 to 49 served as donors.

The authors' processing: As immunoSEQ supplied junction-only sequences (without quality scores), filtering differed. TCRdb keeps only in-frame clones here, not all; method: immunoSEQ multiplex PCR. The DNA was the basis for D and trimming; V, J and clone size are from that table. Of about 820,000 clones listed, 80% to 95% are singletons. Terminally differentiated effector memory CD45RA+ cells were excluded by CCR7 positive selection of CD45RO-negative cells. Notes on the study in general: Enrolling few donors narrowed the genetic and exposure-history diversity that was represented. Apart from blood, nothing was sampled; tissue repertoires likely differ.

Concerning this clone: As yet, its antigen is unknown.

Sequencing was carried out using naive CD8+ T cells sorted from blood. The source is a man aged 30 to 45 in good health.

The CDR3 loop is CASSLTGTALTGELFF. The CDR3 nucleotides read TGTGCCAGCAGCCTAACCGGGACAGCTTTAACCGGGGAGCTGTTTTTT. The chain recombines TRBV7-9 with TRBJ2-2; 7 nucleotides match TRBD1. This CDR3 is 16 amino acids long. V dropped 5 bases and J dropped 5; count of bases not matched to a gene: 11. Germline-derived CDR1 and CDR2 are SEHNR and FQNEAQ (reference sequence). Complete variable domain (other parts from reference TRBV7-9 and TRBJ2-2): DTGVSQNPRHKITKRGQNVTFRCDPISEHNRLYWYRQTLGQGPEFLTYFQNEAQLEKSRLLSDRFSAERPKGSFSTLEIQRTEQGDSAMYLCASSLTGTALTGELFFGEGSRLTVL.